This T cell receptor beta chain came from a study of tumor and adjacent non-tumor tissue in lung cancer. The study, taken as a whole, reports: Shorter survival was associated with higher TCR diversity in tumors. Normal lung showed higher cumulative top 100 clone frequency than tumor.

No cell sorting was done before RNA was extracted from the tissue. Newly diagnosed lung cancer patients had thoracic surgery in China, August–November 2014, without prior chemotherapy. Regarding this clonotype: Its antigen remains unidentified. One end of the junction varies from germline; a read error may be responsible.

Three rounds of nested PCR, following a modified ARM-PCR protocol, produced the TCRbeta library. TCRdb independently ran MiXCR on the multiplex PCR reads; one entry per CDR3 protein. The table includes tens of thousands of distinct CDR3 sequences, around 80% detected once. The CDR3 totals 14 residues. The germline CDR1 and CDR2 sequences are MNHEY and SVGAGI. The sequencing input was lung tumor tissue. The rearrangement links TRBV6-5 to TRBJ1-1; no definite D call. The sequence was obtained from a woman in her forties or fifties with non-small cell lung cancer. The CDR3 DNA sequence: TGTGCCAGCAATCATGGAGTTACTAACACTGAAGCTTTATTT. It specifies CASNHGVTNTEALF.